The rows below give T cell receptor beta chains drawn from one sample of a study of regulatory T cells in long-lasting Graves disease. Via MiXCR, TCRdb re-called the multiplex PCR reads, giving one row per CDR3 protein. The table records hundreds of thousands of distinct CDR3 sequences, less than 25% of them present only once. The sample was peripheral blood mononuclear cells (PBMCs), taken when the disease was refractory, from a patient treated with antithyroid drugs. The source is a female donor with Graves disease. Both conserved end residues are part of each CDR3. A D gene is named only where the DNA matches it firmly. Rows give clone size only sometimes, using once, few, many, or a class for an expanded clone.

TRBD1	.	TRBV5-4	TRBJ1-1	CASSTWTGSSEAFF	TGTGCCAGCAGCACTTGGACAGGGTCTAGTGAAGCTTTCTTT
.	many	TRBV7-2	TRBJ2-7	CASSPQPGGNYEQYF	TGTGCCAGCAGCCCCCAACCGGGCGGAAACTACGAGCAGTACTTC
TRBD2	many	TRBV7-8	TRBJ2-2	CASSLIAGWTGELFF	TGTGCCAGCAGCTTAATAGCGGGATGGACCGGGGAGCTGTTTTTT
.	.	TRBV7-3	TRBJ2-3	CASSRTLRGTDTQYF	TGTGCCAGCAGCCGGACTCTCAGGGGAACAGATACGCAGTATTTT
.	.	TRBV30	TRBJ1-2	CAWSSDINYGYTF	TGTGCCTGGAGCTCGGACATTAACTATGGCTACACCTTC
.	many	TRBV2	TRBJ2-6	CASSGEPGANVLTF	TGTGCCAGCAGTGGGGAACCTGGGGCCAACGTCCTGACTTTC
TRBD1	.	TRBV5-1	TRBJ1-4	CASSLVSGGNEKLFF	TGCGCCAGCAGCTTGGTTTCAGGGGGTAACGAAAAACTGTTTTTT
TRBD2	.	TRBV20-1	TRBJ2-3	CSAEAGGYTDTQYF	TGCAGTGCTGAAGCGGGAGGATACACAGATACGCAGTATTTT
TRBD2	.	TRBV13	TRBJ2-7	CASSSGTPSAGVFSYEQYF	TGTGCCAGCAGCTCAGGGACCCCGTCAGCGGGAGTTTTCTCCTACGAGCAGTACTTC
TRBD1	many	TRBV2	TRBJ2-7	CASTPTTGTASYEQYF	TGTGCCAGCACCCCGACCACCGGGACAGCTTCCTACGAGCAGTACTTC